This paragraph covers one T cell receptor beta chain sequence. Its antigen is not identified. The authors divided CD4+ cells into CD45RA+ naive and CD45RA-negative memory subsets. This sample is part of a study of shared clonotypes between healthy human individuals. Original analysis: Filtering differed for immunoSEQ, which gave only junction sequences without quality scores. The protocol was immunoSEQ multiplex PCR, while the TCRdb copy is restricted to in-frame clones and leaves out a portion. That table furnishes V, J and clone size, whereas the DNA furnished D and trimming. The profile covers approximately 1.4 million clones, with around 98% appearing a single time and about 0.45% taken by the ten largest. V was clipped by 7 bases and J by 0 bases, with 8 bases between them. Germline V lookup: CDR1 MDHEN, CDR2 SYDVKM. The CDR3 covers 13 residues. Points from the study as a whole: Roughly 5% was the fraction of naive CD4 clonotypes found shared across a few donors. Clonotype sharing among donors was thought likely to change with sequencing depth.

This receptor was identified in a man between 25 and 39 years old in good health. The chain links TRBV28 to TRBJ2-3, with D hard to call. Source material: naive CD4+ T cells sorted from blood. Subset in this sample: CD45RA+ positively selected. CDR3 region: CASTVVSTDTQYF. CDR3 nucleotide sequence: TGTGCCAGCACGGTGGTAAGCACAGATACGCAGTATTTT. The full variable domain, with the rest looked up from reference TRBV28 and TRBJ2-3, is DVKVTQSSRYLVKRTGEKVFLECVQDMDHENMFWYRQDPGLGLRLIYFSYDVKMKEKGDIPEGYSVSREKKERFSLILESASTNQTSMYLCASTVVSTDTQYFGPGTRLTVL.